These T cell receptor beta chains were read from a single sample in a study of T-cell reconstitution after alpha-beta-depleted transplantation in children. TCRdb re-derived calls from the PCR reads in MiXCR, one entry per CDR3 protein. The sample records about 440,000 distinct CDR3 sequences, over 40% being singletons. This specimen consisted of PBMCs, obtained before TCRalphabeta/CD19-depleted stem cell transplant. The receptor source for this set is a girl aged 2-10 years with aplastic anemia, due to receive a stem cell transplant. Both conserved end residues are part of each CDR3. The D gene is left open where the match is weak.

>TRBJ2-7|.|TRBV28
CASSFAAQVRQYF
>TRBJ2-1|.|TRBV20-1
CSAANPGLSYNEQFF
>TRBJ1-1|TRBD1|TRBV3-1
CASTQDRGRLTEAFF
>TRBJ1-2|.|TRBV7-9
CASSLMSRGGYGYTF
>TRBJ2-7|.|TRBV5-4
CASSSAGGLSYEQYF
>TRBJ2-2|TRBD2|TRBV20-1
CSARMGLAGVTGELFF
>TRBJ1-2|.|TRBV7-2
CASSSAQWYGYTF
>TRBJ2-3|.|TRBV7-2
CASSLLVQHTDTQYF
>TRBJ2-7|.|TRBV15
CATSREVGYYYEQYF
>TRBJ2-1|.|TRBV4-1
CAISEVFTRDSAYNEQFF
>TRBJ1-6|.|TRBV20-1
CSARLGGHSPLHF
>TRBJ2-3|TRBD2|TRBV7-6
CASSTSGGTDTQYF
>TRBJ2-5|.|TRBV20-1
CSATRAGETQYF
>TRBJ1-1|.|TRBV5-1
CASSLGRLLGLNTEAFF
>TRBJ1-3|.|TRBV20-1
CSARESPGNTIYF
>TRBJ2-1|.|TRBV11-2
CASSSKTVPRVYNEQFF
>TRBJ2-1|.|TRBV6-5
CASSYELPYNEQFF
>TRBJ2-3|.|TRBV11-2
CASSLRQATLTDTQYF
>TRBJ2-2|.|TRBV14
CASSRLANTGELFF
>TRBJ2-7|.|TRBV4-2
CASSQARIYEQYF
>TRBJ2-3|.|TRBV5-6
CASSLSVTSTDTQYF
>TRBJ2-7|TRBD2|TRBV5-1
CASSFGLAGYYEQYF
>TRBJ1-4|.|TRBV5-8
CASSSRGDEKLFF
>TRBJ2-1|.|TRBV19
CASRPGTPANEHFF
>TRBJ2-3|.|TRBV2
CASSEWGITDTQYF
>TRBJ2-6|.|TRBV7-2
CASSLDYLGANVLTF
>TRBJ1-5|TRBD1|TRBV20-1
CSASHRGSKSNQPQHF
>TRBJ2-1|.|TRBV20-1
CSARAYNEQFF
>TRBJ1-1|.|TRBV11-2
CASRNTINTEAFF
>TRBJ2-7|TRBD1|TRBV11-2
CASSRRDRRTEQYF
>TRBJ1-5|.|TRBV12-3/TRBV12-4
CASSLRGGVQPQHF
>TRBJ2-5|.|TRBV20-1
CSAQSDIQETQYF
>TRBJ2-1|TRBD2|TRBV13
CASSSVPSGRPEEQFF
>TRBJ1-2|.|TRBV9
CASSAGPQGSNYGYTF
>TRBJ1-1|TRBD1|TRBV29-1
CSVGRGHLNTEAFF
>TRBJ1-1|.|TRBV15
CATSRDRGNTEAFF
>TRBJ2-1|.|TRBV6-1
CASRVEWYEQFF
>TRBJ2-3|.|TRBV4-1
CASSQGRGPADTQYF
>TRBJ2-3|.|TRBV5-6
CASSLEYTQYF
>TRBJ2-5|TRBD2|TRBV5-6
CASSMRGTVKETQYF
>TRBJ2-7|.|TRBV20-1
CSPFRGEQYF